The 15 T cell receptor beta chains below all came from one sample that was sequenced in a study of early T cells in non-severe SARS-CoV-2 infection (dated by TCRdb to the early 2020s). Library preparation was by 5' RACE. Sequencing was carried out with a NextSeq 500. TCRdb cleaned the public reads at Q25 with fastp, built clones with MiXCR and kept in-frame beta chains. Every distinct CDR3 protein forms one entry, paired with its most common genes and DNA. Counted in this sample were approximately 70,000 distinct CDR3 sequences; 12% of them appeared once. About 16% of the sample is in the top ten clones. The sequencing used whole blood, collected at baseline. The receptors derive from an adult who was a healthcare worker with PCR-confirmed SARS-CoV-2 infection or an uninfected control (not recorded which). The donor label of this sample is uncertain.

In its sample, this clonotype ranks as medium-sized. As DNA, the CDR3 is TGTGCCAGCAGCATCGGGGGACAGAGCGAAGCTTTCTTT. It codes for CASSIGGQSEAFF. This rearrangement joins TRBV5-5 to TRBJ1-1, with TRBD1 matching over 7 bases. The CDR3 runs to 13 residues. Germline V gene sequence: CDR1 SGHKS, CDR2 YYEKEE (reference sequence). With 4 bases clipped from V and 8 bases from J, the junction kept 8 bases outside the gene matches.

This clonotype was observed a handful of times. The rearrangement uses TRBV2 and TRBJ2-4; D gene ambiguous. This CDR3 is built from 19 residues. V was trimmed by 0 bases and J by 0 bases, leaving 18 bases between them. The germline gives CDR1 SNHLY, CDR2 FYNNEI. The CDR3: CASSEAQSSGPLAKNIQYF. CDR3 nucleotides: TGTGCCAGCAGTGAAGCGCAGTCGTCCGGACCCCTAGCCAAAAACATTCAGTACTTC. Combining the CDR3 with reference TRBV2 and TRBJ2-4 gives the whole variable domain EPEVTQTPSHQVTQMGQEVILRCVPISNHLYFYWYRQILGQKVEFLVSFYNNEISEKSEIFDDQFSVERPDGSNFTLKIRSTKLEDSAMYFCASSEAQSSGPLAKNIQYFGAGTRLSVL.

The CDR3 sequence is CSASTSGSRSYNEQFF. CDR3 DNA: TGCAGTGCTAGCACTAGCGGGAGTCGTTCCTACAATGAGCAGTTCTTC. The genes are TRBV20-1 and TRBJ2-1, with 11 positions matching TRBD2. Trimming at V came to 3 bases and at J to 1 base, leaving 5 bases not matched to a gene. Germline V gene sequence: CDR1 DFQATT, CDR2 SNEGSKA (reference sequence). The CDR3 loop spans 16 amino acids.

This clonotype was seen repeatedly, ten times or more. The CDR3 DNA is TGCAGCGTAGCCGGGACTAGCGGGAAAGTCACAGATACGCAGTATTTT. Translating it yields CSVAGTSGKVTDTQYF. The genes are TRBV29-1 and TRBJ2-3; TRBD2 aligns across 13 bases. This CDR3 has 16 amino acids. Germline CDR1 SQVTM, CDR2 ANQGSEA. V shed 6 bases and J 2 bases; nucleotides not matched to a gene: 8.

The V gene is TRBV11-2, the J gene TRBJ2-1; 11 bases match TRBD2. The J segment lost 1 base and the V segment lost 2 bases, leaving 4 bases of the junction unmatched. The CDR3 length is 17 residues. Germline CDR1 SGHAT, CDR2 FQNNGV. The CDR3 region is CASSLRLAGYSYNEQFF. In DNA form, the CDR3 reads TGTGCCAGCAGCTTAAGACTAGCGGGATATTCCTACAATGAGCAGTTCTTC.

This clonotype occurred many times. V gene TRBV7-3 combines with J gene TRBJ2-1, with no clear D. V was trimmed by 0 bases and J by 6 bases, leaving 9 bases between them. Germline V gene sequence: CDR1 SGHTA, CDR2 FQGTGA. The CDR3 runs 14 residues. The CDR3 sequence is CASSLTGPANEQFF. CDR3 coding DNA: TGTGCCAGCAGCTTAACAGGGCCGGCCAATGAGCAGTTCTTC.

A few counts support this clonotype. V and J are TRBV7-2 and TRBJ2-3; 7 positions agree with TRBD1. J gave up 2 bases and V 5 bases, and 10 bases lay outside the gene matches. The germline V gene encodes CDR1 SGHTA and CDR2 FQGNSA. This CDR3 comprises 16 residues. CDR3 coding DNA: TGTGCCAGCAGCCTCAGAAGGGGGCTAAACACAGATACGCAGTATTTT. Protein sequence: CASSLRRGLNTDTQYF. The whole variable domain, filled in from reference TRBV7-2 and TRBJ2-3, reads GAGVSQSPSNKVTEKGKDVELRCDPISGHTALYWYRQSLGQGLEFLIYFQGNSAPDKSGLPSDRFSAERTGGSVSTLTIQRTQQEDSAVYLCASSLRRGLNTDTQYFGPGTRLTVL.

This rearrangement joins TRBV11-2 to TRBJ2-7, with unresolved D. The CDR3 is 13 residues long. Germline values: CDR1 SGHAT, CDR2 FQNNGV. V was pared by 1 base and J by 3 bases, with 7 bases between. CDR3 nucleotide sequence: TGTGCCAGCAGCTTAGGGGTGCGCTACGAGCAGTACTTC. It specifies CASSLGVRYEQYF.

This clonotype was seen a few times. The CDR3 here is CASSLTGSGKLFF. The CDR3, as DNA: TGTGCCAGCAGCCTGACAGGGTCCGGAAAACTGTTTTTT. The chain is built from TRBV3-1 and TRBJ1-4; 7 nucleotides line up with TRBD1. The CDR3 spans 13 residues. Germline V gene lookup returns CDR1 LGHDT and CDR2 YNNKEL (reference sequence). The V and J ends lost 4 bases and 10 bases, in that order; junction bases with no gene match: 6. Variable domain in full (rest from reference TRBV3-1 and TRBJ1-4): DTAVSQTPKYLVTQMGNDKSIKCEQNLGHDTMYWYKQDSKKFLKIMFSYNNKELIINETVPNRFSPKSPDKAHLNLHINSLELGDSAVYFCASSLTGSGKLFFGSGTQLSVL.

The table lists this clonotype with many counts. This sequence joins TRBV20-1 and TRBJ1-6, with 9 nucleotides matching TRBD1. The length of the CDR3 is 17 residues. Germline CDR1 DFQATT, CDR2 SNEGSKA (reference sequence). V shed 3 bases, J shed 7 bases, and the junction held 13 bases outside the gene matches. The CDR3 nucleotides are TGCAGTGCTAGGGAAGGGCAGTTCGGACAGGGGAATTCACCCCTCCACTTT. It yields the protein CSAREGQFGQGNSPLHF.

This clonotype was found a few times. The V call is TRBV5-1, the J call TRBJ1-1, with D maybe TRBD1 (6 bases). The CDR3 runs 12 residues. Germline-derived CDR1 and CDR2 are SGHRS and YFSETQ. Trimming shortened V by 2 bases and J by 7 bases, and 9 bases separated the two germline ends. The CDR3 is CASSFTGREAFF. The CDR3 nucleotides are TGCGCCAGCAGCTTTACAGGGCGTGAAGCTTTCTTT.

V usage is TRBV15 and J usage is TRBJ2-1; D gene ambiguous. Germline-derived CDR1 and CDR2 are LNHNV and YYDKDF (reference sequence). There are 16 residues in the CDR3. V was shortened by 0 bases and J by 6 bases, with 15 bases between the two germline ends. The CDR3 DNA reads as TGTGCCACCAGCAGAGATCTCCTAGGCGTCCGCAATGAGCAGTTCTTC. Its translation: CATSRDLLGVRNEQFF.

This rearrangement joins TRBV6-2 or TRBV6-3 to TRBJ1-5; no clear D. CDR3 length: 15 residues. Looked up from germline, CDR1 is MNHEY and CDR2 is SVGEGT. V lost 10 bases and J lost 4, with 20 bases in between. The CDR3 DNA is TGTGCCACCCTAACGGGGAAGGGCTCGAATCAGCCCCAGCATTTT. Encoded protein: CATLTGKGSNQPQHF.

Only a few counts were recorded for this clonotype. The CDR3 spells CASSGDSSKNIQYF. In DNA form, the CDR3 reads TGTGCCAGCAGTGGGGACAGTTCCAAAAACATTCAGTACTTC. The V call is TRBV9, the J call TRBJ2-4; 7 bases fit TRBD1. In germline, CDR1 is SGDLS, CDR2 YYNGEE. Trimming removed 5 bases from V and 2 bases from J; junction bases left unmatched: 4. CDR3 size: 14 residues. The full variable domain, rest sourced from reference TRBV9 and TRBJ2-4, is DSGVTQTPKHLITATGQRVTLRCSPRSGDLSVYWYQQSLDQGLQFLIQYYNGEERAKGNILERFSAQQFPDLHSELNLSSLELGDSALYFCASSGDSSKNIQYFGAGTRLSVL.

A few counts support this clonotype. The V gene is TRBV5-1, the J gene TRBJ2-2; D is possibly TRBD2 (5 bases). Per the germline V gene, CDR1 is SGHRS and CDR2 is YFSETQ. The CDR3 has 16 residues. The V end lost 4 bases, the J end lost 1 base, and 14 bases lay between the germline ends. The CDR3 DNA follows: TGCGCCAGCAGCCCATCCGCGGCGGGGAACACCGGGGAGCTGTTTTTT. Translation: CASSPSAAGNTGELFF.